The clone carrying this T cell receptor beta chain was detected a few times. Its antigen is unknown. The data derive from a study of T cells in Graves' hyperthyroidism and ophthalmopathy. The CDR3 contains 15 residues. CDR1 and CDR2 from the germline V gene are LNHDA and SQIVND (reference sequence). Trimming removed 6 bases from V and 6 bases from J; junction bases left unmatched: 8. RNA transcripts gave rise to amplified TCR beta CDR3 regions. During a first-round RT-PCR of the TCR CDR3, the HTBI primer set was used. TCRdb reprocessed the multiplex PCR reads via MiXCR and lists one record per CDR3 protein. Among roughly 170,000 distinct CDR3 sequences, about a sixth were seen once, and the ten largest hold 29%. Whole-study findings and limits: Blood also carried most thyroid clonotypes expanded above 0.001.

Thyroid ultrasound, orbital computed tomography, clinical symptoms, and serum thyroxine and TRAb underpinned diagnoses. The sequencing input was blood. The V gene is TRBV19, the J gene TRBJ2-1, with TRBD2 matching 10 bases. The receptor was derived from a woman aged 50 to 60 with Graves' hyperthyroidism. The CDR3 reads CASRTGPSGGNEQFF. DNA of the CDR3: TGTGCCAGTAGGACAGGGCCTAGCGGGGGCAATGAGCAGTTCTTC.